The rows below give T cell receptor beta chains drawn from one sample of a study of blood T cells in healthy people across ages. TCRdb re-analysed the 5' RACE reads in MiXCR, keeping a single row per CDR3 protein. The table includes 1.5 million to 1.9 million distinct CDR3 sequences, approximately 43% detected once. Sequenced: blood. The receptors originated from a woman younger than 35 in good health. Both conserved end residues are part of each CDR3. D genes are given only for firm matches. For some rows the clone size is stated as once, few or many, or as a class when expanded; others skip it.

CASSLFQTYEQYF	TGTGCCAGCAGTTTATTTCAGACCTACGAGCAGTACTTC	NA	TRBJ2-7	TRBV12-3/TRBV12-4	NA	13
CASSSSMLNEKLFF	TGTGCCAGCAGTTCCAGCATGCTTAATGAAAAACTGTTTTTT	NA	TRBJ1-4	TRBV28	NA	14
CAISLAGVGNEQFF	TGTGCCATCAGTCTAGCGGGAGTAGGCAATGAGCAGTTCTTC	NA	TRBJ2-1	TRBV10-3	TRBD2	14
CAIRNRGHSYEQYF	TGTGCCATAAGAAACAGGGGGCACTCCTACGAGCAGTACTTC	NA	TRBJ2-7	TRBV2	TRBD1	14
CASSRRTGAGTEAFF	TGCGCCAGCAGCCGAAGAACAGGGGCCGGAACTGAAGCTTTCTTT	NA	TRBJ1-1	TRBV4-3	TRBD1	15
CASSYGLASERRRNEQFF	TGTGCCAGCAGTTACGGACTCGCTAGCGAGAGACGACGCAATGAGCAGTTCTTC	NA	TRBJ2-1	TRBV6-2/TRBV6-3	NA	18
CASSFCWGDNEQYF	TGTGCCAGCAGCTTCTGCTGGGGTGACAATGAGCAGTACTTC	NA	TRBJ2-7	TRBV7-2	NA	14
CASSSFSSYNEQFF	TGTGCCAGCAGTTCCTTTAGCAGCTACAATGAGCAGTTCTTC	NA	TRBJ2-1	TRBV27	NA	14
CACSFRGLSTDTQYF	TGTGCCTGCAGCTTCAGGGGGCTGAGCACAGATACGCAGTATTTT	once	TRBJ2-3	TRBV11-2	TRBD1	15
CASSYGPTGAYEQYF	TGTGCCAGCAGTTACGGACCCACCGGGGCCTACGAGCAGTACTTC	NA	TRBJ2-7	TRBV6-5	NA	15
CATSEPSGIPIRTDTQYF	TGTGCCACCAGTGAACCTAGCGGGATCCCCATCAGGACAGATACGCAGTATTTT	NA	TRBJ2-3	TRBV24-1	TRBD2	18
CSARFRAPSLYSNQPQHF	TGCAGCGCTAGGTTTAGAGCTCCCTCTCTTTATAGCAATCAGCCCCAGCATTTT	NA	TRBJ1-5	TRBV20-1	NA	18
CSVVGDPSGNTIYF	TGCAGCGTTGTTGGGGACCCCTCTGGAAACACCATATATTTT	few	TRBJ1-3	TRBV29-1	NA	14
CASSSTLVAAAYEQYF	TGTGCCAGCAGCTCGACCCTAGTAGCTGCAGCCTACGAGCAGTACTTC	many	TRBJ2-7	TRBV7-2	NA	16
CASRGPADTQYF	TGTGCCAGCAGGGGGCCGGCAGATACGCAGTATTTT	NA	TRBJ2-3	TRBV2	NA	12
CASRPGVVETQYF	TGTGCCAGCAGGCCTGGGGTCGTGGAGACCCAGTACTTC	NA	TRBJ2-5	TRBV12-3/TRBV12-4	NA	13
CASSSLGILYGYTF	TGTGCCAGCAGCTCCTTAGGGATCCTGTATGGCTACACCTTC	NA	TRBJ1-2	TRBV7-2	NA	14
CSASRLANSYEQYF	TGCAGTGCTTCCCGACTAGCCAATTCCTACGAGCAGTACTTC	few	TRBJ2-7	TRBV20-1	TRBD2	14
CASSLARGLEGYTF	TGTGCCAGCAGCCTCGCCAGGGGGCTGGAAGGCTACACCTTC	NA	TRBJ1-2	TRBV7-2	TRBD1	14
CASSRAGGNQPQHF	TGTGCCAGCAGCCGGGCGGGTGGCAATCAGCCCCAGCATTTT	NA	TRBJ1-5	TRBV7-8	NA	14
CATGLRVGRSYEQFF	TGTGCCACCGGACTCAGGGTAGGACGATCCTACGAGCAGTTCTTC	NA	TRBJ2-1	TRBV6-5	NA	15
CASSLVASSGRDYEQYF	TGCGCCAGCAGCTTGGTAGCCTCCAGCGGGAGGGACTACGAGCAGTACTTC	few	TRBJ2-7	TRBV5-1	TRBD2	17
CASCRANLELFF	TGTGCCAGCTGTCGGGCCAATTTAGAGCTGTTTTTT	NA	TRBJ2-2	TRBV5-5	NA	12
CASRVLAGGLNTGELFF	TGTGCCAGCAGAGTGCTAGCGGGGGGATTGAACACCGGGGAGCTGTTTTTT	NA	TRBJ2-2	TRBV2	TRBD2	17
CASSPWTVGEDTQYF	TGTGCCAGCAGCCCCTGGACTGTCGGCGAGGATACGCAGTATTTT	NA	TRBJ2-3	TRBV9	NA	15
CSVERVREQFF	TGCAGCGTTGAAAGGGTCAGAGAGCAGTTCTTC	few	TRBJ2-1	TRBV29-1	NA	11
CASSAQGGLEHYGYTF	TGTGCCAGCAGTGCTCAGGGGGGCCTGGAACACTATGGCTACACCTTC	NA	TRBJ1-2	TRBV9	TRBD1	16
CSARRASGGLYEQYF	TGCAGTGCTAGGAGGGCTAGCGGGGGACTCTACGAGCAGTACTTC	NA	TRBJ2-7	TRBV20-1	TRBD2	15
CASSPRQGASDTQYF	TGTGCCAGCAGCCCAAGACAGGGGGCATCAGATACGCAGTATTTT	few	TRBJ2-3	TRBV7-9	TRBD1	15
CASPTPSYNEQFF	TGTGCCTCTCCCACACCCTCCTACAATGAGCAGTTCTTC	NA	TRBJ2-1	TRBV25-1	NA	13
CGARGGLGTGGFFYEQYF	TGCGGTGCTAGAGGTGGCTTAGGTACAGGGGGCTTCTTCTACGAGCAGTACTTC	NA	TRBJ2-7	TRBV20-1	TRBD1	18
CASSQDQAVRGTQYF	TGTGCCAGCAGCCAAGATCAGGCAGTTCGGGGTACGCAGTATTTT	NA	TRBJ2-3	TRBV4-2	NA	15
CSVVGLAEEGGTDTQYF	TGCAGCGTTGTTGGCTTAGCGGAAGAGGGGGGCACAGATACGCAGTATTTT	few	TRBJ2-3	TRBV29-1	NA	17
CASSPNDNEQFF	TGTGCCAGCAGCCCCAACGACAATGAGCAGTTCTTC	few	TRBJ2-1	TRBV5-6	NA	12
CASSVGTETYEQYF	TGTGCCAGCAGCGTGGGGACAGAGACCTACGAGCAGTACTTC	NA	TRBJ2-7	TRBV9	TRBD1	14
CSVEDLAGLYNEQFF	TGCAGCGTTGAAGATCTAGCGGGGCTCTACAATGAGCAGTTCTTC	NA	TRBJ2-1	TRBV29-1	TRBD2	15
CASSLGTRVGTEAFF	TGTGCCAGCAGTTTGGGCACCCGAGTTGGCACTGAAGCTTTCTTT	NA	TRBJ1-1	TRBV12-3/TRBV12-4	NA	15
CASSWSTGYFPFF	TGTGCCAGCAGCTGGTCGACAGGGTACTTTCCTTTCTTT	NA	TRBJ1-1	TRBV7-9	TRBD1	13
CASSQVFDRRLYGYTF	TGCGCCAGCAGCCAAGTTTTCGACAGGAGACTCTATGGCTACACCTTC	NA	TRBJ1-2	TRBV4-3	NA	16
CAWSGQFYNEQFF	TGTGCCTGGTCGGGACAGTTTTACAATGAGCAGTTCTTC	NA	TRBJ2-1	TRBV30	TRBD1	13
CASSPGTESSYEQYF	TGTGCCAGCAGTCCCGGGACTGAGAGCTCCTACGAGCAGTACTTC	few	TRBJ2-7	TRBV12-3/TRBV12-4	NA	15
CASSSGGLAGGLYNEQFF	TGCGCCAGCAGCTCCGGTGGACTAGCGGGAGGGCTCTACAATGAGCAGTTCTTC	NA	TRBJ2-1	TRBV5-1	TRBD2	18
CSALELRNSNQPQHF	TGCAGTGCTCTTGAGCTACGCAATAGCAATCAGCCCCAGCATTTT	NA	TRBJ1-5	TRBV20-1	NA	15
CASSPLRTGIEKLFF	TGTGCCAGCAGTCCCCTCCGGACAGGGATTGAAAAACTGTTTTTT	NA	TRBJ1-4	TRBV27	TRBD1	15
CSAGTPPGYTF	TGCAGCGCCGGGACACCTCCCGGCTACACCTTC	few	TRBJ1-2	TRBV29-1	NA	11
CASSQEARAGYGYTF	TGCGCCAGCAGCCAAGAGGCCAGGGCGGGGTATGGCTACACCTTC	few	TRBJ1-2	TRBV4-3	NA	15
CASSVGGHEKLFF	TGTGCCAGCAGTGTTGGGGGTCATGAAAAACTGTTTTTT	many	TRBJ1-4	TRBV6-1	NA	13
CTKTEGSDVLTF	TGCACCAAGACGGAGGGTTCGGACGTCCTGACTTTC	NA	TRBJ2-6	TRBV29-1	NA	12
CSAMQGSWTDTQYF	TGCAGTGCTATGCAGGGGAGTTGGACAGATACGCAGTATTTT	few	TRBJ2-3	TRBV20-1	NA	14
CSASGRNHLYGYTF	TGCAGTGCTAGTGGCAGAAACCATCTCTATGGCTACACCTTC	few	TRBJ1-2	TRBV20-1	NA	14
CASSYVDSYNEQFF	TGTGCCAGCAGTTATGTAGACTCCTACAATGAGCAGTTCTTC	few	TRBJ2-1	TRBV6-2/TRBV6-3	NA	14
CASSQGGGNYCEQYF	TGCGCCAGCAGCCAAGGAGGGGGAAACTATTGCGAGCAGTACTTC	NA	TRBJ2-7	TRBV4-1	NA	15
CASSPTDSYGYTF	TGCGCCAGCAGCCCTACGGACAGCTATGGCTACACCTTC	many	TRBJ1-2	TRBV18	NA	13
CTSSQEPGSGANVLTF	TGCACCAGCAGCCAAGAGCCTGGCTCTGGGGCCAACGTCCTGACTTTC	NA	TRBJ2-6	TRBV4-3	NA	16
CASSSGLAQYNEQFF	TGTGCCAGCAGCTCTGGACTAGCGCAGTACAATGAGCAGTTCTTC	few	TRBJ2-1	TRBV6-2/TRBV6-3	TRBD2	15